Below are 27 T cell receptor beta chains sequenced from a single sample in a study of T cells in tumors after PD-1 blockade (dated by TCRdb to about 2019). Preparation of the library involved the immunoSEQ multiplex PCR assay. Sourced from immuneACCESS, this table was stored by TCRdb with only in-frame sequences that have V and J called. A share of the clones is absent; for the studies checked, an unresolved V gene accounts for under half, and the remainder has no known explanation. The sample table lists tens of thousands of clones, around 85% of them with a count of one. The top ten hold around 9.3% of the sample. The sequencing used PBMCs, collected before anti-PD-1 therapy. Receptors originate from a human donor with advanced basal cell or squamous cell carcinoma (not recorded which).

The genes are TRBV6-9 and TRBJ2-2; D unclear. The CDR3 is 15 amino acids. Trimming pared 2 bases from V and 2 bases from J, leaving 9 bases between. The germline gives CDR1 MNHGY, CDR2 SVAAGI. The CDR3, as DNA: TGTGCCAGCAGTTATCTTTCAGCTAACACCGGGGAGCTGTTTTTT. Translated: CASSYLSANTGELFF.

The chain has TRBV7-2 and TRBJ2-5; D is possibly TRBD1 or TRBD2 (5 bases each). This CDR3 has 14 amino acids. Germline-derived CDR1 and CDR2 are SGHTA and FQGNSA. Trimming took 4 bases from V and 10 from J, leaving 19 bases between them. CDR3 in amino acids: CASSSSGRGYGQYF. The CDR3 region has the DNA TGTGCCAGCAGCTCTTCGGGACGCGGGTATGGCCAGTACTTC.

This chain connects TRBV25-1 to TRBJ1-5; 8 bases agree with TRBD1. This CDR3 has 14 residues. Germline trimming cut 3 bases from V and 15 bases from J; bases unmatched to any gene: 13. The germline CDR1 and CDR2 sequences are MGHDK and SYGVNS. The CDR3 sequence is CASSEAGGDRVRHF. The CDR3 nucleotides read TGTGCCAGCAGTGAGGCAGGGGGCGACAGGGTCAGGCATTTT.

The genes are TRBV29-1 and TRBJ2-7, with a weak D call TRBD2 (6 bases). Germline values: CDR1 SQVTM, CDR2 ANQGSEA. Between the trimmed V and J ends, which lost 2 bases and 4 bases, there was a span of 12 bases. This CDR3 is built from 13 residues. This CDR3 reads CSVEPQEGYEQYF. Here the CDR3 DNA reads TGCAGCGTTGAACCCCAGGAGGGATACGAGCAGTACTTC.

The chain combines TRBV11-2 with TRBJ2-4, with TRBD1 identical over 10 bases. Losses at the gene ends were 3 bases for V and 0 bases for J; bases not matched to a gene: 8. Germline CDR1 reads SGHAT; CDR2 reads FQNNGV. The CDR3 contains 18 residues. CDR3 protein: CASSFPVGQGTAKNIQYF. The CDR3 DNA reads TGTGCCAGCAGCTTCCCGGTGGGACAGGGGACAGCCAAAAACATTCAGTACTTC. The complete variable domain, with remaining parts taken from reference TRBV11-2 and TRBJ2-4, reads EAGVAQSPRYKIIEKRQSVAFWCNPISGHATLYWYQQILGQGPKLLIQFQNNGVVDDSQLPKDRFSAERLKGVDSTLKIQPAKLEDSAVYLCASSFPVGQGTAKNIQYFGAGTRLSVL.

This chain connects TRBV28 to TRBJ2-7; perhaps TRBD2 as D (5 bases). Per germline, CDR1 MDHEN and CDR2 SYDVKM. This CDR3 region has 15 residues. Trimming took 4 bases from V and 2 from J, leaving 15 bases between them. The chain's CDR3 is CASSYGDIKTYEQYF. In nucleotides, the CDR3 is TGTGCCAGCAGTTACGGGGATATCAAGACCTACGAGCAGTACTTC.

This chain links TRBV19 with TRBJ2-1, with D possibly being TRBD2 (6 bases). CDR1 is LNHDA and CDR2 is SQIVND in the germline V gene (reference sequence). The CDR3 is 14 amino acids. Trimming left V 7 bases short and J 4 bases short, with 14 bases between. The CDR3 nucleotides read TGTGCCAGTAACCAGGGTGCGGGATACAATGAGCAGTTCTTC. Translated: CASNQGAGYNEQFF.

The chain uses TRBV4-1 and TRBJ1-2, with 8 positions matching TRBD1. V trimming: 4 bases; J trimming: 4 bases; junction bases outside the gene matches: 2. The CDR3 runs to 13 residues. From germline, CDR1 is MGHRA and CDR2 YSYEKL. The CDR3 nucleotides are TGCGCCAGCAGCCCAACAGGGGGCTATGGCTACACCTTC. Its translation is CASSPTGGYGYTF.

The CDR3 region is CASSKLPVPGANVLTF. As DNA, the CDR3 is TGTGCCAGCAGCAAACTGCCAGTCCCTGGGGCCAACGTCCTGACTTTC. The chain joins TRBV5-6 to TRBJ2-6, with unresolved D. Trimming removed 4 bases from V and 2 bases from J, with 13 bases in between. The CDR3 consists of 16 residues. Germline values: CDR1 SGHDT, CDR2 YYEEEE.

CDR3 nucleotide sequence: TGTGCCAGTAGCGCTAAGGGGGTACCCCACAATGAGCAGTTCTTC. This encodes CASSAKGVPHNEQFF. The rearrangement uses TRBV19 and TRBJ2-1; possible D gene TRBD1, 6 bases. Germline V gene sequence: CDR1 LNHDA, CDR2 SQIVND (reference sequence). CDR3 length equals 15 residues. V was pared by 6 bases and J by 5 bases, with 17 bases between.

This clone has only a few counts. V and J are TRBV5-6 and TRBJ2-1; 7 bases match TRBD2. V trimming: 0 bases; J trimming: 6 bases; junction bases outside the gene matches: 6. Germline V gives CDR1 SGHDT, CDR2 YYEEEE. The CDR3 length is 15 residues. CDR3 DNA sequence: TGTGCCAGCAGCTTGGCCGTGGGGGGGTTCAATGAGCAGTTCTTC. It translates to CASSLAVGGFNEQFF.

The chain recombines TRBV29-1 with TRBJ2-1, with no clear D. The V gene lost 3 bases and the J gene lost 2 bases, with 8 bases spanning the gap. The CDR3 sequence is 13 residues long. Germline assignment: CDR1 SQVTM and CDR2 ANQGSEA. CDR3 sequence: CSVDKRTYNEQFF. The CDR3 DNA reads TGCAGCGTTGATAAGAGAACCTACAATGAGCAGTTCTTC.

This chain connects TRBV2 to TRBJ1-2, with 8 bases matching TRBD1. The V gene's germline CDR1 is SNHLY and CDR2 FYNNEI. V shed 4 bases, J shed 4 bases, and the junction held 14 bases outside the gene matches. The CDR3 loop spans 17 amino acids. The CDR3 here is CASSARARGRAGYGYTF. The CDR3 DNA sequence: TGTGCCAGCAGTGCTAGGGCCAGGGGGCGCGCTGGCTATGGCTACACCTTC. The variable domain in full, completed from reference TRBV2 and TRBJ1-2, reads EPEVTQTPSHQVTQMGQEVILRCVPISNHLYFYWYRQILGQKVEFLVSFYNNEISEKSEIFDDQFSVERPDGSNFTLKIRSTKLEDSAMYFCASSARARGRAGYGYTFGSGTRLTVV.

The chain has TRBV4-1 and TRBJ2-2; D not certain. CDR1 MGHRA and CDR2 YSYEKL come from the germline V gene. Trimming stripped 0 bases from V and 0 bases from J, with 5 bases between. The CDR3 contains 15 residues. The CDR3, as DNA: TGCGCCAGCAGCCAAGATCAGGCGAACACCGGGGAGCTGTTTTTT. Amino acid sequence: CASSQDQANTGELFF.

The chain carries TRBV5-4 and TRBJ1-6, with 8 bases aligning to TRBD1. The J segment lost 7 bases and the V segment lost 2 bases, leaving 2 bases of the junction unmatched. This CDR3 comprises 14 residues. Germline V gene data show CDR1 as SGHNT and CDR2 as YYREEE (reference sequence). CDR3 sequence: CASSFDRGNSPLHF. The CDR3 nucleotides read TGTGCCAGCAGCTTCGACAGGGGAAATTCACCCCTCCACTTT.

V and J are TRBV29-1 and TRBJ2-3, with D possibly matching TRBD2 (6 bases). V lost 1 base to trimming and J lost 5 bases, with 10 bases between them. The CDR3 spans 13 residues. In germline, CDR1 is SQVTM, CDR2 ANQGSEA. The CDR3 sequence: CSVEVSGVDTQYF. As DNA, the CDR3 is TGCAGCGTTGAAGTTTCGGGAGTAGATACGCAGTATTTT.

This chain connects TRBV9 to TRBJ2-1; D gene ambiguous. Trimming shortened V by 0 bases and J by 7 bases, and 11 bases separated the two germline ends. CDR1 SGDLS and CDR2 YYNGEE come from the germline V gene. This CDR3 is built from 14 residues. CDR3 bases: TGTGCCAGCAGCGTAGAGTGGCGAAGGAATGAGCAGTTCTTC. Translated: CASSVEWRRNEQFF.

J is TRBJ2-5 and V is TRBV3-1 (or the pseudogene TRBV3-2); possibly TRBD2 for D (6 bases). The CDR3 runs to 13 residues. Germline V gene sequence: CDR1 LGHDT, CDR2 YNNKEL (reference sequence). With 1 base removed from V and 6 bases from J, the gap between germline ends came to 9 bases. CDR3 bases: TGTGCCAGCAGCCAAGCGCGGGAACAGACCCAGTACTTC. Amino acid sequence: CASSQAREQTQYF.

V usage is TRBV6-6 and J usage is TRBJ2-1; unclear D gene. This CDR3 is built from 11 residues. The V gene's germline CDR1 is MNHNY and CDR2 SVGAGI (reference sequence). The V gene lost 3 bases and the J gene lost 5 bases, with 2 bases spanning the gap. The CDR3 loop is CASSYNNEQFF. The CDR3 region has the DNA TGTGCCAGCAGTTATAACAATGAGCAGTTCTTC.

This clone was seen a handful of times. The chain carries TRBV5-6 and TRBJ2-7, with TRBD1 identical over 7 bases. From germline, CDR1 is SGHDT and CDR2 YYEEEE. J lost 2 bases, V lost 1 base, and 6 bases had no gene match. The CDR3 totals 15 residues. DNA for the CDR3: TGTGCCAGCAGCTTGATGGACAGGAGACCCTACGAGCAGTACTTC. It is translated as CASSLMDRRPYEQYF. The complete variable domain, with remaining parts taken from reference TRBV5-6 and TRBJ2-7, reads DAGVTQSPTHLIKTRGQQVTLRCSPKSGHDTVSWYQQALGQGPQFIFQYYEEEERQRGNFPDRFSGHQFPNYSSELNVNALLLGDSALYLCASSLMDRRPYEQYFGPGTRLTVT.

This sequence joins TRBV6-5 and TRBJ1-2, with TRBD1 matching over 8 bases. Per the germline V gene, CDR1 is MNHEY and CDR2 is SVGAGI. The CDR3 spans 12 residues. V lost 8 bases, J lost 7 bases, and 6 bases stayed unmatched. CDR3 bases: TGTGCCAGCTGGGCAGGGGGCAGTGGCTACACCTTC. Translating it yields CASWAGGSGYTF.

CDR3 amino acids: CASSTRALSFDEQFF. The CDR3 nucleotides read TGTGCCAGCAGTACTCGCGCCCTGAGTTTCGATGAGCAGTTCTTC. The chain employs TRBV27 and TRBJ2-1, with D hard to call. The V gene lost 5 bases and the J gene lost 8 bases, with 19 bases spanning the gap. The CDR3 length is 15 residues. Germline V CDR1 and CDR2: MNHEY, SMNVEV (reference sequence).

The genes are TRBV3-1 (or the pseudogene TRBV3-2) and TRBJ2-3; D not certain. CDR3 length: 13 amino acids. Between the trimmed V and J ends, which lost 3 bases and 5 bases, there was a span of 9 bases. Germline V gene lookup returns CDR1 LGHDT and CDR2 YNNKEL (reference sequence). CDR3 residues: CASSQGLEDTQYF. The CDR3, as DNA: TGTGCCAGCAGCCAGGGTCTAGAAGATACGCAGTATTTT.

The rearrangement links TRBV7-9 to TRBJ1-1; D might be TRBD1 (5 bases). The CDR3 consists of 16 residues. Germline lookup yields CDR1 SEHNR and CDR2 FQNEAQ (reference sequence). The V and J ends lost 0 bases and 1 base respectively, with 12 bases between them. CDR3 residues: CASSLAGLGTNTEAFF. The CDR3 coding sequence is TGTGCCAGCAGCTTAGCAGGGCTCGGGACGAACACTGAAGCTTTCTTT.

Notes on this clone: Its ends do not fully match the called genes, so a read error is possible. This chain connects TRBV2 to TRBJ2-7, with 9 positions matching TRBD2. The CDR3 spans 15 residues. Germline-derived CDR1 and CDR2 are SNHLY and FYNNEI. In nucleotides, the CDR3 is TGTGCCAGCAGTCGAGATCGCGGGGGGGGGAGTGGTAACGACTTC. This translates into CASSRDRGGGSGNDF.

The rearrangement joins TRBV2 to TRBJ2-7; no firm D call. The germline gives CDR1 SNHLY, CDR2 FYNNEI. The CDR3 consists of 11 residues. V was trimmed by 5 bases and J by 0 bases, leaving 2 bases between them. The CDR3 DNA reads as TGTGCCAGCAGTTACTCCTACGAGCAGTACTTC. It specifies CASSYSYEQYF.

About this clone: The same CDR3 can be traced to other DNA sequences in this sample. The CDR3 nucleotides are TGCAGTGCTAGTTCACCTCCCGGGACAGGAGGAAATCAGCCCCAGCATTTT. Amino acid sequence: CSASSPPGTGGNQPQHF. The rearrangement links TRBV20-1 to TRBJ1-5; 8 bases match TRBD1. Losses at the gene ends were 3 bases for V and 4 bases for J; bases not matched to a gene: 14. There are 17 residues in the CDR3. The germline gives CDR1 DFQATT, CDR2 SNEGSKA (reference sequence).